Listed here are 17 T cell receptor beta chains from one sample, sequenced in a study of blood T cells in healthy people across ages. A second PCR, run for about 6 to 11 cycles, used a sample-barcoded 5' primer plus a J-beta primer mix. One entry per CDR3 protein results from TCRdb running MiXCR on the 5' RACE reads. The sample has almost 800,000 distinct CDR3 sequences, nearly 60% seen once. The sample consisted of blood. These receptors all come from a young man in good health.

This clonotype was detected only once. The genes are TRBV13 and TRBJ2-7; 7 bases are shared with TRBD1. Per the germline V gene, CDR1 is PRHDT and CDR2 is FYEKMQ (reference sequence). The CDR3 extends over 13 amino acids. Losses at the gene ends were 5 bases for V and 5 bases for J; bases not matched to a gene: 6. CDR3 sequence (DNA): TGTGCCAGCAGCCCTGACAGGGCCCACGAGCAGTACTTC. Amino acid sequence: CASSPDRAHEQYF.

In its sample, this clonotype was seen once. The chain combines TRBV7-2 with TRBJ2-1; 7 bases are shared with TRBD1. This CDR3 is built from 16 residues. With 4 bases clipped from V and 7 bases from J, the junction kept 13 bases outside the gene matches. CDR1 and CDR2 from the germline V gene are SGHTA and FQGNSA. The CDR3 spells CASSWYRDSPVNEQFF. Here the CDR3 DNA reads TGTGCCAGCAGCTGGTACCGGGACAGTCCGGTTAATGAGCAGTTCTTC. Looking up the rest from reference TRBV7-2 and TRBJ2-1 gives the full variable domain: GAGVSQSPSNKVTEKGKDVELRCDPISGHTALYWYRQSLGQGLEFLIYFQGNSAPDKSGLPSDRFSAERTGGSVSTLTIQRTQQEDSAVYLCASSWYRDSPVNEQFFGPGTRLTVL.

The V call is TRBV20-1, the J call TRBJ2-5, with D perhaps being TRBD1 or TRBD2 (5 bases each). Per the germline V gene, CDR1 is DFQATT and CDR2 is SNEGSKA (reference sequence). The CDR3 has 14 residues. V dropped 6 bases and J dropped 7 bases, with 21 bases sitting between them. The CDR3 spells CSANVPGASGTQYF. CDR3 sequence (DNA): TGCAGTGCAAATGTTCCCGGGGCCTCGGGGACCCAGTACTTC.

CDR3 sequence: CATSRDKGQGQTQYF. Written as DNA, the CDR3 is TGTGCCACCAGCAGAGATAAGGGACAGGGACAGACCCAGTACTTC. The rearrangement joins TRBV15 to TRBJ2-5, with TRBD1 identical over 9 bases. The junction had 5 bases not matched to a gene; V was cut back by 0 bases and J by 6 bases. Germline CDR1 reads LNHNV; CDR2 reads YYDKDF (reference sequence). The CDR3 spans 15 residues.

The CDR3, as DNA: TGCGCCAGCAGCCGGGACAAAAGCTCTGGGGCCAACGTCCTGACTTTC. This encodes CASSRDKSSGANVLTF. The rearrangement uses TRBV5-1 and TRBJ2-6; the D gene is possibly TRBD1 (6 bases). Germline V gives CDR1 SGHRS, CDR2 YFSETQ. The CDR3 covers 16 residues. The V end lost 4 bases, the J end lost 0 bases, and 11 bases lay between the germline ends.

The chain joins TRBV4-2 to TRBJ2-3; 8 bases are a match to TRBD2. The CDR3 runs to 17 residues. Trimming removed 4 bases from V and 1 base from J; junction bases left unmatched: 10. Germline CDR1 and CDR2: LGHNA and YNFKEQ. The CDR3 protein is CASSRTIGLAGTDTQYF. In DNA form, the CDR3 reads TGTGCCAGCAGCCGAACGATCGGACTAGCCGGCACAGATACGCAGTATTTT.

The rearrangement uses TRBV20-1 and TRBJ2-7; perhaps TRBD2 as D (6 bases). Trimming took off 3 bases at V and 0 bases at J, with 12 bases between the two ends. Per germline, CDR1 DFQATT and CDR2 SNEGSKA (reference sequence). The CDR3 consists of 14 residues. This CDR3 is CSARGEARSYEQYF. The CDR3 nucleotides read TGCAGTGCTAGGGGGGAGGCTCGCTCCTACGAGCAGTACTTC.

The V call is TRBV30, the J call TRBJ2-1, with TRBD2 as a possible D gene (5 bases). CDR1 is GTSNPN, CDR2 SVGIG, per germline (reference sequence). The V and J ends lost 7 bases and 12 bases respectively, with 16 bases between them. The CDR3 is 11 residues long. CDR3 in amino acids: CASSRAVGQFF. CDR3 coding DNA: TGTGCCTCTTCGAGGGCGGTTGGGCAGTTCTTC.

As concerns this clonotype: At one of its ends the junction is not consistent with the germline gene, which may arise from a read error. V is TRBV5-1 and J is TRBJ1-1, with D unclear. This CDR3 contains 14 residues. Looked up from germline, CDR1 is SGHRS and CDR2 is YFSETQ. Here the CDR3 DNA reads TGTGCCAGCGGCTTGGACGGGGTATTGGCTGAAGCTTTCTTT. It translates to CASGLDGVLAEAFF.

The rearrangement links TRBV5-1 to TRBJ2-7, with D uncertain. The CDR3 totals 16 residues. V lost 1 base, J lost 2 bases, and 16 bases lay in between. Germline CDR1 reads SGHRS; CDR2 reads YFSETQ. The CDR3 region has the DNA TGCGCCAGCAGCTTGACCGACGTCCCACCCACCTACGAGCAGTACTTC. It yields the protein CASSLTDVPPTYEQYF.

The V gene is TRBV4-3, the J gene TRBJ2-5, with D perhaps matching TRBD1 (6 bases). V was trimmed by 0 bases and J by 0 bases, leaving 17 bases between them. In germline, CDR1 is LGHNA, CDR2 YSLEER. CDR3 length equals 18 residues. For the CDR3, the DNA is TGCGCCAGCAGCCAAGATCTGACAGGAGCCGCCAACCAAGAGACCCAGTACTTC. It specifies CASSQDLTGAANQETQYF.

The chain employs TRBV12-3 or TRBV12-4 and TRBJ2-3; 8 bases map to TRBD2. This CDR3 has 15 residues. J gave up 5 bases and V 3 bases, and 7 bases lay outside the gene matches. As DNA, the CDR3 is TGTGCCAGCAGTTTTTTCGGGGGGGCTTTAGATACGCAGTATTTT. Translation gives CASSFFGGALDTQYF.

This chain links TRBV20-1 with TRBJ1-5; D unresolved. This CDR3 has 12 residues. Germline lookup yields CDR1 DFQATT and CDR2 SNEGSKA (reference sequence). The V gene lost 5 bases and the J gene lost 5 bases, with 10 bases spanning the gap. CDR3 residues: CSAGNKDQPQHF. CDR3 nucleotides: TGCAGTGCTGGCAACAAGGATCAGCCCCAGCATTTT.

This clonotype was detected once. V usage is TRBV11-2 and J usage is TRBJ2-3, with D tentatively TRBD1 (6 bases). CDR3 length: 15 amino acids. V was clipped by 8 bases and J by 4 bases, with 19 bases between them. Germline V gene lookup returns CDR1 SGHAT and CDR2 FQNNGV. The CDR3 DNA sequence: TGTGCCAGCGGAAGAAACCACAGGGTTTCAGATACGCAGTATTTT. This sequence encodes CASGRNHRVSDTQYF.

In this sample, this clonotype turned up a few times. V usage is TRBV9 and J usage is TRBJ2-1; D call uncertain. Between the trimmed V and J ends, which lost 0 bases and 10 bases, there was a span of 11 bases. CDR1 and CDR2 (germline): SGDLS, YYNGEE. This CDR3 is built from 13 residues. CDR3 sequence: CASSVAPTTEQFF. CDR3 sequence (DNA): TGTGCCAGCAGCGTAGCCCCTACGACAGAGCAGTTCTTC.

This clonotype has a handful of counts. The chain couples TRBV6-1 to TRBJ2-4; 10 bases are a match to TRBD2. The CDR3 is 13 residues long. Germline V gene data show CDR1 as MNHNS and CDR2 as SASEGT. Unmatched junction bases numbered 16, after V lost 11 bases and J lost 15 bases. Here the CDR3 DNA reads TGTGCCGCTAGAAGCGGGGGGGCTCAAGGGTGGTACTTC. Translation gives CAARSGGAQGWYF.

This clonotype was seen more than once but under ten times. The chain uses TRBV29-1 and TRBJ1-2, with D possibly TRBD1 on 6 matching bases. V shed 4 bases and J shed 7 bases, with 10 bases lying between them. The germline gives CDR1 SQVTM, CDR2 ANQGSEA. The CDR3 has 11 residues. The CDR3 region has the DNA TGCAGCGTTGTACAGGGACGTGGCTACACCTTC. Amino acids: CSVVQGRGYTF.